This TCR beta chain originates from a study of prognosis after radiotherapy for stage I lung cancer (dated by TCRdb to the early 2020s). Context from the whole study: Between early 2018 and early 2019, about 19 stage I NSCLC patients were enrolled in Nanjing, China. The study included approximately 14 patients with newly diagnosed primary stage I lung tumors and five or six with oligometastatic NSCLC after surgical resection of the primary tumor. Every patient was deemed medically inoperable, more than ten because of comorbidities and over five because they refused surgery. Ages in the cohort of about a dozen men and about six women ranged from roughly 50 to 90 years, with a median of 74. Squamous cell carcinoma histology was identified in roughly 7 patients, and adenocarcinoma histology was identified in fewer than 15 patients. SBRT was given in 3 to 5 fractions with a biologically effective dose of at least 100 Gy, using image-guided IMRT or VMAT. No patient received concurrent therapy alongside SBRT. Distant metastases were developed by four of the 19 patients after SBRT, at a median of 7 months, whereas no significant progression was observed in the other 15 patients. The study profiled peripheral blood TCR beta repertoires from stage I NSCLC patients before and after stereotactic body radiotherapy and related them to distant failure. A total of about 40 blood samples from some 20 patients were sequenced, with one sample obtained before and one obtained after SBRT for each patient. General conclusions and limits of the study: The study was limited by the small cohort and short follow-up, and independent validation of the study findings is required. Post-SBRT Shannon entropy and its change from baseline were lower in patients who developed distant metastases; baseline Shannon entropy was not associated with metastases. No adjustment for multiple comparisons was applied to any of the reported P values. No determination of tumor specificity was made for expanded TCR clones. TRBV and TRBJ usage frequencies reportedly differed by metastasis status, in two V genes at baseline and in roughly 9 V and two J genes after SBRT. After SBRT, the number of unique TCR clones decreased (median approximately 10,000 before versus fewer than 7,500 after; Wilcoxon paired P=0.011).

CDR1 and CDR2 were assigned from the germline V gene as ENHRY and SYGVKD. A distance of 15 bases separates the germline ends of V and J, which lose 3 bases and 8 bases respectively. From the cysteine through the phenylalanine, the CDR3 covers 14 amino acids. Just the 42-base CDR3 DNA is kept, in frame starting at base 1. Two rounds of multiplex PCR were performed to amplify the TCR beta CDR3 region from genomic DNA. The first PCR round used primers specific to each TRBV and TRBJ gene, with sequences filed in Chinese patent CN105087789A. Universal primers were used in the second round of PCR. The Roche High Pure PCR Template Preparation Kit was used to extract genomic DNA from frozen PBMCs. Paired-end sequencing with 151 bp reads was performed on the libraries using an Illumina HiSeq 3000. In the source study's methods: Raw reads lacking the multiplex PCR primer sequences were removed with CutAdapt. PEAR was used to merge high-quality paired reads into contigs. By aligning each contig to reference sequences, MiXCR assigned the TRB V, D and J gene segments to that contig. To remove sequencing errors, CDR3 sequences were clustered according to base quality and sequence similarity. Diversity was calculated as Shannon entropy divided by the natural log of the number of productive TCR sequences. Clonality was computed as one minus the ratio of Shannon entropy to the natural log of the number of unique clonotypes. Progression-free survival cut-offs for repertoire metrics were chosen using the Youden index of ROC curves, with analyses run in R 3.5.3. TCRdb redid the processing of the public reads, applying fastp at Q25 and MiXCR, and retained in-frame beta chains. Rows with one shared CDR3 protein collapse into an entry with the most common genes and DNA. The V and J calls reflect TCRdb's pipeline rather than the authors' work. The sample table lists some 28,000 distinct CDR3 sequences, roughly 30% of them with a count of one. The ten largest clones add up to 9% to 13% of the sample.

No patient had a history of other malignancies or prior chemotherapy or radiotherapy, and all had node-negative disease on CT and PET/CT. Roughly 5.9 milliliters of peripheral venous blood were drawn into EDTA tubes at each of two time points. PBMCs were isolated by Ficoll-Paque Plus density-gradient centrifugation. Right after collection, samples were placed at -80 degrees C and kept there until analysis. This clonotype showed up many times. Its antigen specificity is not known. No much larger clonotype is one base removed from it; base qualities were not supplied. The receptor chain draws on TRBV10-3 and TRBJ2-3, and TRBD1 may be the D gene, going by 5 matching bases. The source was PBMCs, collected before or after stereotactic body radiation therapy (not recorded which). This sequence was found in a donor older than 45 with non-small cell lung cancer. The CDR3 in this case is CAISDVIRVATQYF. The DNA sequence is as follows: TGTGCCATCAGTGACGTAATCAGGGTGGCTACGCAGTATTTT.